This TCR beta chain was identified during a study of blood T cells in healthy people across ages. The CDR3 sequence is 13 residues long. The germline V and J ends were trimmed by 1 base and 6 bases, with 8 bases remaining between them. Germline assignment: CDR1 SGHDN and CDR2 FVKESK. Study-wide findings and caveats: Donors of long life had a larger count of naive CD4+ cells and greater diversity than aged donors.

Through a sample-barcoded 5' primer and a J-beta primer mix, a second PCR was run for roughly 6 to 12 cycles. Via MiXCR, TCRdb re-called the 5' RACE reads, giving one row per CDR3 protein. In the table there are roughly 900,000 distinct CDR3 sequences, roughly 50% of which are singletons. About this clonotype itself: Its antigen is as yet unknown.

This chain connects TRBV14 to TRBJ2-3; tentatively, D is TRBD1 or TRBD2 (5 bases each). The receptor was derived from a man aged 30-40 years in good health. The source material was blood. In nucleotides, the CDR3 is TGTGCCAGCAGCCAAGGGGGGTCCGATACGCAGTATTTT. Translation: CASSQGGSDTQYF.